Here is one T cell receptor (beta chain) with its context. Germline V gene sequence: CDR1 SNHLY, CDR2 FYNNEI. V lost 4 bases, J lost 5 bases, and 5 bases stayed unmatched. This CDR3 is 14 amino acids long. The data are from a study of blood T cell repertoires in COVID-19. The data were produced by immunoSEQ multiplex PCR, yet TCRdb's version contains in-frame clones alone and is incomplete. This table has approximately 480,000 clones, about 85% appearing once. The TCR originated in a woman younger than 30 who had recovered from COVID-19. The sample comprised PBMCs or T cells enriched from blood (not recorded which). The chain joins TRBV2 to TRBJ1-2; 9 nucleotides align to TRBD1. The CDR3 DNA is TGTGCCAGCAGTGGAGGACAGGGGTTTTATGGCTACACCTTC. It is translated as CASSGGQGFYGYTF.